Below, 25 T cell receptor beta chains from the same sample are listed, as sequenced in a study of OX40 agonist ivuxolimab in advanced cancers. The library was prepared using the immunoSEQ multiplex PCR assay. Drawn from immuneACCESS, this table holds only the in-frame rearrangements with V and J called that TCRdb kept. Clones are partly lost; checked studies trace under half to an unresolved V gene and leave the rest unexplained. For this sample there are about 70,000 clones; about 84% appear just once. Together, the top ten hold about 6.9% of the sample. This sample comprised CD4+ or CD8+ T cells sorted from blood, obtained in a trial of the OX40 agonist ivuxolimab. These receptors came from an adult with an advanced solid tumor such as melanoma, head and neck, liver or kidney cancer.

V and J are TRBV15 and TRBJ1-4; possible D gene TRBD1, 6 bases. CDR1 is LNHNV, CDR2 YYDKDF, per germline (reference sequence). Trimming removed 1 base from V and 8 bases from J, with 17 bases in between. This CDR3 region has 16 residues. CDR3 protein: CATSRGIQQGGEKLFF. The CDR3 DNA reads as TGTGCCACCAGCAGAGGGATACAACAGGGCGGCGAAAAACTGTTTTTT. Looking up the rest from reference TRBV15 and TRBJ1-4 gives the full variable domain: DAMVIQNPRYQVTQFGKPVTLSCSQTLNHNVMYWYQQKSSQAPKLLFHYYDKDFNNEADTPDNFQSRRPNTSFCFLDIRSPGLGDTAMYLCATSRGIQQGGEKLFFGSGTQLSVL.

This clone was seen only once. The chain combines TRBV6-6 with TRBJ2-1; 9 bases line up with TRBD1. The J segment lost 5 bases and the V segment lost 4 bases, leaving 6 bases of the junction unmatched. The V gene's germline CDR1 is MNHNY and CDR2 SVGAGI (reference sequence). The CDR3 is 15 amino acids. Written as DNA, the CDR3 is TGTGCCAGCAGTTCGGACAGGGGAGGAAACAATGAGCAGTTCTTC. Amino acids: CASSSDRGGNNEQFF.

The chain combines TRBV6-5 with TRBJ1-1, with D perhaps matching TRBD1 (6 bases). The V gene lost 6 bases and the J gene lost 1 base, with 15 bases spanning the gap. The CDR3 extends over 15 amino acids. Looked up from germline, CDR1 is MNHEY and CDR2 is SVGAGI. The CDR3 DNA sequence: TGTGCCAGCAGACTATCCATGGACAGGAACACTGAAGCTTTCTTT. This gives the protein CASRLSMDRNTEAFF.

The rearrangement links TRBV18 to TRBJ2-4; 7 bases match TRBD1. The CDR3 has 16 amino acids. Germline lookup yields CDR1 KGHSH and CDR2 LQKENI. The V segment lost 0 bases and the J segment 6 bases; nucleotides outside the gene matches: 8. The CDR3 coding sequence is TGTGCCAGCTCACCACCAGTAGGACAGGCTGGAAACATTCAGTACTTC. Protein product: CASSPPVGQAGNIQYF.

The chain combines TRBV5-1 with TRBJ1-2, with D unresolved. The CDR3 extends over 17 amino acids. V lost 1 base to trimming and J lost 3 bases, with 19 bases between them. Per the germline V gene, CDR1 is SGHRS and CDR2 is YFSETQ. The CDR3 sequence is CASSLRVSEPRDYGYTF. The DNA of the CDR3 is TGCGCCAGCAGCTTGAGGGTCAGCGAGCCCCGGGACTATGGCTACACCTTC.

The DNA for the CDR3 is TGTGCCACCAGCAGAGATCGGAACACGGACGGAACTTCCTACGAGCAGTACTTC. Amino acid sequence: CATSRDRNTDGTSYEQYF. The chain couples TRBV15 to TRBJ2-7; unclear D gene. Germline assignment: CDR1 LNHNV and CDR2 YYDKDF (reference sequence). V dropped 0 bases and J dropped 1 base, with 19 bases sitting between them. This CDR3 is built from 18 residues.

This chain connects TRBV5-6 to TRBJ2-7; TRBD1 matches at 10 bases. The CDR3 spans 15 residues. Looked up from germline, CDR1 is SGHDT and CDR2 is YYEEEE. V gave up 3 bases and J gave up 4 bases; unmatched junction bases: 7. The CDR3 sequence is CASSSPGTGVYEQYF. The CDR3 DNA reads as TGTGCCAGCAGCTCCCCCGGGACAGGGGTTTACGAGCAGTACTTC.

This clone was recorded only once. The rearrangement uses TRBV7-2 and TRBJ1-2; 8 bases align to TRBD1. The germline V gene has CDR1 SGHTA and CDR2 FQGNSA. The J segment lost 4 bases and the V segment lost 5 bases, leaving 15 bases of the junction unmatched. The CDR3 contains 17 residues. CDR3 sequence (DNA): TGTGCCAGCAGCCCCGGGGGTCGGGGACAGGCTGTCTATGGCTACACCTTC. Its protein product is CASSPGGRGQAVYGYTF.

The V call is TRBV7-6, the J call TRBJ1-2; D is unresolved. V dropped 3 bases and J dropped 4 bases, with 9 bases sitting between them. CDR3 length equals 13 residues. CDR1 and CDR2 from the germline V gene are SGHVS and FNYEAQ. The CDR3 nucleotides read TGTGCCAGCAGCTTGCAGGAGTCCTATGGCTACACCTTC. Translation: CASSLQESYGYTF.

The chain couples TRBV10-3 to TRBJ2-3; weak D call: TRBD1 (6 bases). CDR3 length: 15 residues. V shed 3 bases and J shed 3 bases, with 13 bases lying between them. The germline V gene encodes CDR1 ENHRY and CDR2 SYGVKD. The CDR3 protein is CAISDSGTLTDTQYF. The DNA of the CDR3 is TGTGCCATCAGTGATTCCGGGACACTGACAGATACGCAGTATTTT.

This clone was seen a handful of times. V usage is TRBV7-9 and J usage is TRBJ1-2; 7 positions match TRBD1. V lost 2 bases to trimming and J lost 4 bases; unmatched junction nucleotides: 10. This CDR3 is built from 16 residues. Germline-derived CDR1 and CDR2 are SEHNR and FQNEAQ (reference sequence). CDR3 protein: CASSLIGTETIYGYTF. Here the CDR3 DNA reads TGTGCCAGCAGCTTAATAGGGACAGAAACGATCTATGGCTACACCTTC. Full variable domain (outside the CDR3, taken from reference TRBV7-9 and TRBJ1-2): DTGVSQNPRHKITKRGQNVTFRCDPISEHNRLYWYRQTLGQGPEFLTYFQNEAQLEKSRLLSDRFSAERPKGSFSTLEIQRTEQGDSAMYLCASSLIGTETIYGYTFGSGTRLTVV.

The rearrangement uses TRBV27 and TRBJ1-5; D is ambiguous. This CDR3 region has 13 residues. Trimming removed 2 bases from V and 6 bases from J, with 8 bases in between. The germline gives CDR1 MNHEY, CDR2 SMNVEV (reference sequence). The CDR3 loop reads CASSLRSVQPQHF. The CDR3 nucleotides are TGTGCCAGCAGTTTACGGAGCGTTCAGCCCCAGCATTTT.

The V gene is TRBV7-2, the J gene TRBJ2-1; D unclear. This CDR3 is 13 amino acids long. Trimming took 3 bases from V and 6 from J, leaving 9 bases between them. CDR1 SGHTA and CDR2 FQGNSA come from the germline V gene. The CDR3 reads CASSFAFGNEQFF. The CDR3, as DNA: TGTGCCAGCAGCTTTGCCTTCGGCAATGAGCAGTTCTTC.

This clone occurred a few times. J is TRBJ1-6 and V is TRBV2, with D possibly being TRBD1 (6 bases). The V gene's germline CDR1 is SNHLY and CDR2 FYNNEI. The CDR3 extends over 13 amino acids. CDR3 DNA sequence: TGTGTCCCCCCAGGACAGTATAATTCACCCCTCCACTTT. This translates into CVPPGQYNSPLHF.

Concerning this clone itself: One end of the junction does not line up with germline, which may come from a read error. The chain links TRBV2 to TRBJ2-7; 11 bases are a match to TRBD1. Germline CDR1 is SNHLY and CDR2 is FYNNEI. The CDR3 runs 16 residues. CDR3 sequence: CASSEGHGTGGYEQYF. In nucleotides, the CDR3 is TGTGCCAGCAGCGAAGGGCATGGGACAGGGGGCTACGAGCAGTACTTC.

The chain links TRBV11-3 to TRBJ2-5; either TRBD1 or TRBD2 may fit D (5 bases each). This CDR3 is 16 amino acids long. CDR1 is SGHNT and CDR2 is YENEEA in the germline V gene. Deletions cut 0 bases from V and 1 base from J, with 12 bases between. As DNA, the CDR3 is TGTGCCAGCAGCTTAGATTGGGGGTCACTCCAAGAGACCCAGTACTTC. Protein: CASSLDWGSLQETQYF.

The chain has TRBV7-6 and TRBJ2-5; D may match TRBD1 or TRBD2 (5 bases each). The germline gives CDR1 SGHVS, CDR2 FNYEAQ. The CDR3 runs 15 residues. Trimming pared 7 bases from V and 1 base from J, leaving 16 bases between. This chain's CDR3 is CASTGYGGAQETQYF. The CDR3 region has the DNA TGTGCCAGCACCGGGTATGGGGGAGCCCAAGAGACCCAGTACTTC.

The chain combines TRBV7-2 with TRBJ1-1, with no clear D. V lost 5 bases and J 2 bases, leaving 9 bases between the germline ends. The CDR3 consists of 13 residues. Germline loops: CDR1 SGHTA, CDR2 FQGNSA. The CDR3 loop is CASSIGRNTEAFF. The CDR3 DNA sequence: TGTGCCAGCAGCATTGGACGTAACACTGAAGCTTTCTTT.

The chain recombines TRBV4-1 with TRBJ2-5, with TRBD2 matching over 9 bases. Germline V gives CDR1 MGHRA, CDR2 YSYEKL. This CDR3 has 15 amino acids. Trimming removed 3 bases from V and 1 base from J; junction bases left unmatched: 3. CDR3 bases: TGCGCCAGCAGCCACCTACTAGCGGGCCAAGAGACCCAGTACTTC. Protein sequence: CASSHLLAGQETQYF.

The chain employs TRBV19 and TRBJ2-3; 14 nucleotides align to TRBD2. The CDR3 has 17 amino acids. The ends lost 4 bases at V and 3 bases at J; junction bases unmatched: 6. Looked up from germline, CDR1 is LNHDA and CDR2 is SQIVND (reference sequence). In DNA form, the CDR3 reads TGTGCCAGTAGTAGGGGACTAGCGGGGGCGAGTACAGATACGCAGTATTTT. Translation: CASSRGLAGASTDTQYF. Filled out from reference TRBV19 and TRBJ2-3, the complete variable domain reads DGGITQSPKYLFRKEGQNVTLSCEQNLNHDAMYWYRQDPGQGLRLIYYSQIVNDFQKGDIAEGYSVSREKKESFPLTVTSAQKNPTAFYLCASSRGLAGASTDTQYFGPGTRLTVL.

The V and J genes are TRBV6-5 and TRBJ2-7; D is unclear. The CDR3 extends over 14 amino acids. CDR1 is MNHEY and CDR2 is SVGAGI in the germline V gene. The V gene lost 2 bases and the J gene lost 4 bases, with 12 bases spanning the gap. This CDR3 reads CASSYEPPGYEQYF. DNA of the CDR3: TGTGCCAGCAGTTACGAGCCCCCAGGTTACGAGCAGTACTTC.

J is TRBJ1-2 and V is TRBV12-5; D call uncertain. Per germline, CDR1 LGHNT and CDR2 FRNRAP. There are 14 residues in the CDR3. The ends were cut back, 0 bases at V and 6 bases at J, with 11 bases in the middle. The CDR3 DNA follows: TGTGCTAGTGGTTTGGTACGGGGATCTGATGGCTACACCTTC. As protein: CASGLVRGSDGYTF.

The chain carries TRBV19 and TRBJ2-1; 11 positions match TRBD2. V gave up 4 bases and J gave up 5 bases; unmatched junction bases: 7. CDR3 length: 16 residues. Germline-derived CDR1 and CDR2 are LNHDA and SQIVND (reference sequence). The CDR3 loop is CASSRLAGGLDNEQFF. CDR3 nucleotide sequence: TGTGCCAGTAGTAGATTAGCGGGAGGGTTGGACAATGAGCAGTTCTTC.

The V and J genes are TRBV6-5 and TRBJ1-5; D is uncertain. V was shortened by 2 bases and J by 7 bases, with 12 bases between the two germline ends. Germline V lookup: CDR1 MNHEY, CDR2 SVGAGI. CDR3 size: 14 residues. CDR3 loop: CASSYELGSQPQHF. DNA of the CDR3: TGTGCCAGCAGTTACGAATTGGGGAGCCAGCCCCAGCATTTT.

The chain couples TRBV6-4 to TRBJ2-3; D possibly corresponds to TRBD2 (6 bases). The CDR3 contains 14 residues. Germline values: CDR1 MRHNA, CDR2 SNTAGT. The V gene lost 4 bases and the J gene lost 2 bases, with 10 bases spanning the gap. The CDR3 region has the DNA TGTGCCAGCAGTGGCGGGGAGCTCACAGATACGCAGTATTTT. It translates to CASSGGELTDTQYF.